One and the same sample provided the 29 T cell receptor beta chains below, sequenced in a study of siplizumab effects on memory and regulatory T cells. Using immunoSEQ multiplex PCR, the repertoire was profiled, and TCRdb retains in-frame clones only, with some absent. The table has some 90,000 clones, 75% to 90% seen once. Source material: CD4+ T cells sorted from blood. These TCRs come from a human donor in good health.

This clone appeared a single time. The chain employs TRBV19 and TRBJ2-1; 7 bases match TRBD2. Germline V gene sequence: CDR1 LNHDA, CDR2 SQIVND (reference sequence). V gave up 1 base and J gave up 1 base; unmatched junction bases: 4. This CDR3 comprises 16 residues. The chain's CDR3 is CASSIGGLGSYNEQFF. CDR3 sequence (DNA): TGTGCCAGTAGTATAGGAGGACTAGGGTCCTACAATGAGCAGTTCTTC.

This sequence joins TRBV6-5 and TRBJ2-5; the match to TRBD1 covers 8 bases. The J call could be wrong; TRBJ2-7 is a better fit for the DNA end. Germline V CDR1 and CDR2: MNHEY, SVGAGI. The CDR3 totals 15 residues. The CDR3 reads CASSYSDRAPYEQYF. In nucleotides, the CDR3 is TGTGCCAGCAGTTACTCGGACAGGGCCCCCTACGAGCAGTACTTC.

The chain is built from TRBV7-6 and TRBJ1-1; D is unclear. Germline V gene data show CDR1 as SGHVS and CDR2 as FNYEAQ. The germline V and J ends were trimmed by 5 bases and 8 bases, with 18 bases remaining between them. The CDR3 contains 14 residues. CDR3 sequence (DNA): TGTGCCAGCAGCCCCCCTACCCTGAGGGCAGAAGCTTTCTTT. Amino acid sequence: CASSPPTLRAEAFF.

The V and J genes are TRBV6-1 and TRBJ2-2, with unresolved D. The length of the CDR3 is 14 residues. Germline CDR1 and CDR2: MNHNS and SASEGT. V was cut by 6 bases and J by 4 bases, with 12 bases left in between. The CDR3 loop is CASRPVVGTGELFF. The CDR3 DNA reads TGTGCCAGCAGACCGGTCGTGGGCACCGGGGAGCTGTTTTTT.

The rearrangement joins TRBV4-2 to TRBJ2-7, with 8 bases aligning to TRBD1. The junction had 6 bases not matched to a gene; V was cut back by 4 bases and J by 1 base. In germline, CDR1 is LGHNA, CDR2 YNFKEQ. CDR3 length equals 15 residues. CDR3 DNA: TGTGCCAGCAGCCGATCCCGGGACAGGTCCTACGAGCAGTACTTC. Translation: CASSRSRDRSYEQYF.

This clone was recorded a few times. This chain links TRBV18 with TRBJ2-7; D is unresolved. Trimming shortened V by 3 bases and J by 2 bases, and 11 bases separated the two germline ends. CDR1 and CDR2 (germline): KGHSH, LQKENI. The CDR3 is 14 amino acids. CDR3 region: CASSPGWATYEQYF. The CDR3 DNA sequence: TGTGCCAGCTCACCTGGCTGGGCCACCTACGAGCAGTACTTC.

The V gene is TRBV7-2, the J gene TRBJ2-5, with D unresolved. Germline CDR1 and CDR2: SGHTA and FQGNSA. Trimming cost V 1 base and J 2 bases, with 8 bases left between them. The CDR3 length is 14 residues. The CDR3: CASSLGLTQETQYF. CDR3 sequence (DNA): TGTGCCAGCAGCTTAGGGCTAACTCAAGAGACCCAGTACTTC.

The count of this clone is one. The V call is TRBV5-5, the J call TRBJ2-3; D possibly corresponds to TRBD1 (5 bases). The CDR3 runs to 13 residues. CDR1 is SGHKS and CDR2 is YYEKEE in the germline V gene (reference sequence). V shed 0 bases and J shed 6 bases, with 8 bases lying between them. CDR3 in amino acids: CASSLVTADTQYF. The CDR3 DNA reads TGTGCCAGCAGCTTGGTGACAGCTGATACGCAGTATTTT.

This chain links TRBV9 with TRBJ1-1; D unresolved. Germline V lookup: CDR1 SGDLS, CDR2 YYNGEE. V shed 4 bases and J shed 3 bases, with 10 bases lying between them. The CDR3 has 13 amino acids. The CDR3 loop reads CASSRHGDTEAFF. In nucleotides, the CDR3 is TGTGCCAGCAGCAGACACGGGGACACTGAAGCTTTCTTT. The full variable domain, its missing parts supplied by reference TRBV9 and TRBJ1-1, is DSGVTQTPKHLITATGQRVTLRCSPRSGDLSVYWYQQSLDQGLQFLIQYYNGEERAKGNILERFSAQQFPDLHSELNLSSLELGDSALYFCASSRHGDTEAFFGQGTRLTVV.

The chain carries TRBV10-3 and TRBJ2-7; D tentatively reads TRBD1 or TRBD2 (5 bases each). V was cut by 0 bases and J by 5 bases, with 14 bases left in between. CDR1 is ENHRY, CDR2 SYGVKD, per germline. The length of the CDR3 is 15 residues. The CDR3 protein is CAISESMGTRDEQYF. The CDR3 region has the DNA TGTGCCATCAGTGAGTCGATGGGGACGAGGGACGAGCAGTACTTC.

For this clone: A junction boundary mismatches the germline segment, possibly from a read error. The CDR3 DNA sequence: TGTGCCAGCATGGTGGTCTCTGGAAACACCATATATTTT. It yields the protein CASMVVSGNTIYF. This chain joins TRBV5-1 and TRBJ1-3; D is ambiguous. The germline gives CDR1 SGHRS, CDR2 YFSETQ. The CDR3 is 13 residues long.

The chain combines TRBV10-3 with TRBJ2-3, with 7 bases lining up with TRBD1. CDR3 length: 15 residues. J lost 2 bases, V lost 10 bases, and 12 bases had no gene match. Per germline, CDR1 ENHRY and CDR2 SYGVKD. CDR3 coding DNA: TGTGCCACCACCCCCTTGGGACAGTCCACAGATACGCAGTATTTT. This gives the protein CATTPLGQSTDTQYF.

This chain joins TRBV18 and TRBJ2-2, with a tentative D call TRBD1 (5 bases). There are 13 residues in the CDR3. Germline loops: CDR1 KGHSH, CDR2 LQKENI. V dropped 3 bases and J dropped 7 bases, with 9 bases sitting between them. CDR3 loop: CASSPLQGGELFF. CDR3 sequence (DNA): TGTGCCAGCTCACCTCTTCAGGGCGGGGAGCTGTTTTTT.

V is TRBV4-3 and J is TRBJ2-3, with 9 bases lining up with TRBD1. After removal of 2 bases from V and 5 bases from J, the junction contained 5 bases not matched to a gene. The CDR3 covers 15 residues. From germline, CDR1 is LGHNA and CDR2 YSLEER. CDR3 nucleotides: TGCGCCAGCAGCCAACGGACAGGGGCGGTAGATACGCAGTATTTT. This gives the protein CASSQRTGAVDTQYF.

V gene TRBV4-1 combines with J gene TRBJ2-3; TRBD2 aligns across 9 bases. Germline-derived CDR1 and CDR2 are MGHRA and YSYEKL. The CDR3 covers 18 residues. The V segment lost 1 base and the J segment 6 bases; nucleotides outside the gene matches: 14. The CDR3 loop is CASSQVPPSGRSMDTQYF. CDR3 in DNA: TGCGCCAGCAGCCAAGTTCCCCCCAGCGGGAGGAGTATGGATACGCAGTATTTT.

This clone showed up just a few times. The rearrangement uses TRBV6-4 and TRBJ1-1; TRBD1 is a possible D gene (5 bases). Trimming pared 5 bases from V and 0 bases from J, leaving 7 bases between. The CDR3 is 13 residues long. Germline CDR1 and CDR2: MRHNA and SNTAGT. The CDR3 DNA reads TGTGCCAGCAGTTCACAGGTGAACACTGAAGCTTTCTTT. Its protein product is CASSSQVNTEAFF.

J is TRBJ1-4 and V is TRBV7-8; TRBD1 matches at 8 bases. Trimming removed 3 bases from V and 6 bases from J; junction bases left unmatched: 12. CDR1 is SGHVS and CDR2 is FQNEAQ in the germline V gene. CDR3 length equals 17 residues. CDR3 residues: CASSFVRGRPGDEKLFF. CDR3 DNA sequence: TGTGCCAGCAGCTTTGTCAGGGGGCGACCTGGTGATGAAAAACTGTTTTTT.

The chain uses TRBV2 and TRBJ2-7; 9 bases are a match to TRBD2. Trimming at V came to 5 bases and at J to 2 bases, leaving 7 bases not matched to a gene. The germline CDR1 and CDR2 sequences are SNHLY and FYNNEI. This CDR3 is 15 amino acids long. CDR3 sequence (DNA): TGTGCCAGCAGTCCCACTAGCGGGCGAACCTACGAGCAGTACTTC. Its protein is CASSPTSGRTYEQYF.

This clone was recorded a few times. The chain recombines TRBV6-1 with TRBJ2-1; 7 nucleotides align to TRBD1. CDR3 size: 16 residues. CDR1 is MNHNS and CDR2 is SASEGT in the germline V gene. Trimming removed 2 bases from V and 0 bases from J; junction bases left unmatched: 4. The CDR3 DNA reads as TGTGCCAGCAGTGAATTAGGGGGCCTCTCCTACAATGAGCAGTTCTTC. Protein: CASSELGGLSYNEQFF.

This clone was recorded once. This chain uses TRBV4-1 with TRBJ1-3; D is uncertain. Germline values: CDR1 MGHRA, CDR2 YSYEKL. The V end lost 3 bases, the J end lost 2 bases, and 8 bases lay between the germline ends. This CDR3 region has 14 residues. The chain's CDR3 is CASSQLYPGNTIYF. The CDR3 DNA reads TGCGCCAGCAGCCAGCTGTACCCTGGAAACACCATATATTTT.

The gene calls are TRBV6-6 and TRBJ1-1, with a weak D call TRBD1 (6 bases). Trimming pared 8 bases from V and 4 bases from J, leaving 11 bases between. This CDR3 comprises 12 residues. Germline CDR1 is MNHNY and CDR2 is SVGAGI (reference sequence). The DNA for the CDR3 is TGTGCCAGCCACAGGGTCGGCACTGAAGCTTTCTTT. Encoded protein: CASHRVGTEAFF.

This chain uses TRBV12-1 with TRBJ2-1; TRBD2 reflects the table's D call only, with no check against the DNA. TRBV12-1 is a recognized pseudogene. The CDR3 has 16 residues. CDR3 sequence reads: CASSFRRDGSYNEQFF. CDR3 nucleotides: TGTGCCAGCAGCTTCAGGCGGGACGGCTCCTACAATGAGCAGTTCTTC.

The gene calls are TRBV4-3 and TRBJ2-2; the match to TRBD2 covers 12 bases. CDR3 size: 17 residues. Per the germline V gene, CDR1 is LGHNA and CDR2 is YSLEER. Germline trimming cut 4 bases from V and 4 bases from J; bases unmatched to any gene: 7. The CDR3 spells CASSLYLAGGSTGELFF. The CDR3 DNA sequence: TGCGCCAGCAGCCTCTACCTAGCGGGAGGGAGCACCGGGGAGCTGTTTTTT.

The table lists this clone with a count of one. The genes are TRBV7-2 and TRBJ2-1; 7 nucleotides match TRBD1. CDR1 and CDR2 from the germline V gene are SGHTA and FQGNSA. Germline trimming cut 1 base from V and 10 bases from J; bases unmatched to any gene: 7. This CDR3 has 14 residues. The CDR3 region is CASSLGQGGGEQFF. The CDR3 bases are TGTGCCAGCAGCTTAGGACAGGGTGGCGGCGAGCAGTTCTTC. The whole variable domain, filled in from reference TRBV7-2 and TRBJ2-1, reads GAGVSQSPSNKVTEKGKDVELRCDPISGHTALYWYRQSLGQGLEFLIYFQGNSAPDKSGLPSDRFSAERTGGSVSTLTIQRTQQEDSAVYLCASSLGQGGGEQFFGPGTRLTVL.

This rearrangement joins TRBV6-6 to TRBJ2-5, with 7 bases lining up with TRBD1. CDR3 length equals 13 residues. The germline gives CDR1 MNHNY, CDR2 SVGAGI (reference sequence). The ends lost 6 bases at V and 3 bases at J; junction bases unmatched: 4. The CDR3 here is CASRVGQKETQYF. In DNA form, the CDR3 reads TGTGCCAGCAGGGTGGGACAGAAAGAGACCCAGTACTTC.

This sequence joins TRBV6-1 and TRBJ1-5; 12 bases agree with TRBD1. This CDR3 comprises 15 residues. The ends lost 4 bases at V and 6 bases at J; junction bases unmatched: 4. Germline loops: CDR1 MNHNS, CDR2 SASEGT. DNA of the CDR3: TGTGCCAGCAGTGGGGGACAGGGGGCTGCTCAGCCCCAGCATTTT. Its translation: CASSGGQGAAQPQHF.

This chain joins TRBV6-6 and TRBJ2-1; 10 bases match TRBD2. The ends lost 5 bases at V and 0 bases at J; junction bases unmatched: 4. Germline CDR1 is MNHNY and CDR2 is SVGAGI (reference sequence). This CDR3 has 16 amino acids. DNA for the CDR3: TGTGCCAGCAGTCCCCCTAGCGGGAGCTCCTACAATGAGCAGTTCTTC. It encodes CASSPPSGSSYNEQFF.

CDR3 residues: CASSFTVQSYGYTF. CDR3 nucleotide sequence: TGTGCCAGCAGTTTTACAGTCCAGTCCTATGGCTACACCTTC. This chain links TRBV27 with TRBJ1-2; the D is unclear. Germline CDR1 reads MNHEY; CDR2 reads SMNVEV (reference sequence). Trimming cost V 3 bases and J 4 bases, with 12 bases left between them. CDR3 length equals 14 residues.

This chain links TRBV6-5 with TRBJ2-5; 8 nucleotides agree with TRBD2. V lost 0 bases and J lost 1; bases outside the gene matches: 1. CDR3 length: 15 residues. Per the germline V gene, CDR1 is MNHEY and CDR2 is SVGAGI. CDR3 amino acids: CASSYSTSGQETQYF. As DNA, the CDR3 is TGTGCCAGCAGTTACTCAACTAGCGGCCAAGAGACCCAGTACTTC.